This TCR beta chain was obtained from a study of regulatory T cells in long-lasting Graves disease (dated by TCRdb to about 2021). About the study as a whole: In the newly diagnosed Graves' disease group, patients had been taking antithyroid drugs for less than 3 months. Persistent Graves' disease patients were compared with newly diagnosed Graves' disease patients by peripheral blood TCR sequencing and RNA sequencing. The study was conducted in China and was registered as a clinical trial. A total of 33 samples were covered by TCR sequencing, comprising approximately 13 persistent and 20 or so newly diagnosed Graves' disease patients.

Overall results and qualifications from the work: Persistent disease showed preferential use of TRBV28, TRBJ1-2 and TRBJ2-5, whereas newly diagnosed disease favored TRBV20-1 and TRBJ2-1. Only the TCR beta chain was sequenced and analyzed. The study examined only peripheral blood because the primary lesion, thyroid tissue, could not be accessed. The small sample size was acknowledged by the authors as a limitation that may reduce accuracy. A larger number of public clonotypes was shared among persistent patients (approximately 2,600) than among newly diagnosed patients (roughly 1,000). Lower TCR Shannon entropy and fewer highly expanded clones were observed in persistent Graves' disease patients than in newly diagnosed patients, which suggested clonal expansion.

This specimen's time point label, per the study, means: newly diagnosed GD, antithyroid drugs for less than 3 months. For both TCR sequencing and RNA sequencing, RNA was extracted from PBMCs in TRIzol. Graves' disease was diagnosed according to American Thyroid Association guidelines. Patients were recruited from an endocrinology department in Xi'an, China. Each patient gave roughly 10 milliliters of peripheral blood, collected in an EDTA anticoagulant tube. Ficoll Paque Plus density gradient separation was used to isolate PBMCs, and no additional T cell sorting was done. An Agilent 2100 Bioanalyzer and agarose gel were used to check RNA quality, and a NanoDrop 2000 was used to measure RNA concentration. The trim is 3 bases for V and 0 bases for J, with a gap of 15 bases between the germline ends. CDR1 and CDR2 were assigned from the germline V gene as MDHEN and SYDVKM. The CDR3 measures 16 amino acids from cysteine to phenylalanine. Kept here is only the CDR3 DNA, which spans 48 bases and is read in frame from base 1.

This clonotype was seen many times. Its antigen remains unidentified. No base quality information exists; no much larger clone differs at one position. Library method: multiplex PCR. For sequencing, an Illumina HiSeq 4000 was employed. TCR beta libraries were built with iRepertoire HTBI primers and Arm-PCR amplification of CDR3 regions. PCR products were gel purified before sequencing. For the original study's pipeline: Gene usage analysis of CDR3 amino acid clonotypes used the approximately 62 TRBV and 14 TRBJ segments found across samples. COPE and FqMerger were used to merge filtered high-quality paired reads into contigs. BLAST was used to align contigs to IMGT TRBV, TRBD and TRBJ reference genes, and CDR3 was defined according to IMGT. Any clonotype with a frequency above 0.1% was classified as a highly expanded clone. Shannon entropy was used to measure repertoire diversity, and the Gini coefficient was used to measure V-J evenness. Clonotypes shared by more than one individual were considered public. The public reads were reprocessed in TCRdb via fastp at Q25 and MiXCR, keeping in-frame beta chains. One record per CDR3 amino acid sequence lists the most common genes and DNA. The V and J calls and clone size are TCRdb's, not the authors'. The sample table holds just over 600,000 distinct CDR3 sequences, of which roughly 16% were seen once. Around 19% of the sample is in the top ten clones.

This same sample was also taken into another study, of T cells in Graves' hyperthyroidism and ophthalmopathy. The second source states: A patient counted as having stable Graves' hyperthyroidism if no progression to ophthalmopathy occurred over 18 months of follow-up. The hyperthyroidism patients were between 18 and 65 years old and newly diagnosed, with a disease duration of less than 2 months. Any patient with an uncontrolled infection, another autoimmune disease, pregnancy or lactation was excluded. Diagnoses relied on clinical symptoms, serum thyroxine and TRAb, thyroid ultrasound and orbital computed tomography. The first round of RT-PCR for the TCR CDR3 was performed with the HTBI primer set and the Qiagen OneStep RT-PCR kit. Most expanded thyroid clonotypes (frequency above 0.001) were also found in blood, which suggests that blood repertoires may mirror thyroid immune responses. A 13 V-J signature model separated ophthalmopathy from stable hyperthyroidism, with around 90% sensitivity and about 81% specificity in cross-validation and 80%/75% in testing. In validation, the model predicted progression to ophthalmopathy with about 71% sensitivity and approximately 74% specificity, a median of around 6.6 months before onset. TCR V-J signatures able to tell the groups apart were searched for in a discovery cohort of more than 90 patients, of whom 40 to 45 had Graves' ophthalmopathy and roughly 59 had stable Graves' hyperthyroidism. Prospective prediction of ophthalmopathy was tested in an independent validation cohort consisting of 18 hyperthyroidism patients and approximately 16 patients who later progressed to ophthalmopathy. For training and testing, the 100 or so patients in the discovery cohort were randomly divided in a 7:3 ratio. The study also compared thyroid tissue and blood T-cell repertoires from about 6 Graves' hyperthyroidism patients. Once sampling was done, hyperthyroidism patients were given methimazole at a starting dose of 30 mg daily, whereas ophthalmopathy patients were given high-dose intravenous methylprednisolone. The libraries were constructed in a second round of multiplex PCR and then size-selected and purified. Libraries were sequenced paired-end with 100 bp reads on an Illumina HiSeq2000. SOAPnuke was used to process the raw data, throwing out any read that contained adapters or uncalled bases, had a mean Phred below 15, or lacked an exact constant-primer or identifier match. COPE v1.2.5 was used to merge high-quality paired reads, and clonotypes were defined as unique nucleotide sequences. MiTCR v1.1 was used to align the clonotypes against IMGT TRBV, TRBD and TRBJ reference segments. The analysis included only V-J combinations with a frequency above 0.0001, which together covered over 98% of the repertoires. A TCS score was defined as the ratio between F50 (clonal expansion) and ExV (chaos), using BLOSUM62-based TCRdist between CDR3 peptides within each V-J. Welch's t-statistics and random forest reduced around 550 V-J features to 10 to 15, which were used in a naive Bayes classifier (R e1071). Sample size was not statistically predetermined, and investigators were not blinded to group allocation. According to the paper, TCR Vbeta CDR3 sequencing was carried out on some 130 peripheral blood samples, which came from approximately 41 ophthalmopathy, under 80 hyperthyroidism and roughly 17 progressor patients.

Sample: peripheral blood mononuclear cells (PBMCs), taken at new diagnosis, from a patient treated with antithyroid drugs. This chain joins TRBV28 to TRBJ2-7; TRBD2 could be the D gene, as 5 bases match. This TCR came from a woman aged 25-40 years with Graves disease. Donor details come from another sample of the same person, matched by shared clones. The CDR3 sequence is CASSFQVATSSYEQYF. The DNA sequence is TGTGCCAGCAGTTTTCAGGTAGCGACAAGCTCCTACGAGCAGTACTTC.